This TCR beta chain was identified in a study of blood T cell repertoires in COVID-19. The wider study: From T cells, B-cell-depleted T cells, or PBMCs came the material, which was cDNA or gDNA.

V was pared by 0 bases and J by 0 bases, with 11 bases between. The V gene's germline CDR1 is SGHRS and CDR2 YFSETQ. This CDR3 spans 16 amino acids. Original handling: Amplified reference gene primers provided the basis for estimating nucleated cell counts. Only in-frame clones appear in the TCRdb table, and some are missing; sequencing was by immunoSEQ multiplex PCR. The D gene and trimming were derived from the DNA, and the V and J assignments and clone size from that table. The sample lists 150,000 to 200,000 clones, around nine tenths seen once, with 10% to 13% in the top ten. V and J are TRBV5-1 and TRBJ2-3; tentative D call: TRBD2 (5 bases). The sequenced sample was peripheral blood. The source is a woman in her 70s with COVID-19, enrolled during active disease. As DNA, the CDR3 is TGCGCCAGCAGCTTGGCCAACGGACTGAGCACAGATACGCAGTATTTT. It codes for CASSLANGLSTDTQYF.